These T cell receptor beta chains were read from a single sample in a study of T cell changes during pregnancy in multiple sclerosis. Clones were sequenced by immunoSEQ multiplex PCR, and TCRdb holds only the in-frame ones, with some missing. Of about 61,000 clones in the sample, approximately 90% are singletons; the top ten hold 0.85% to 0.95%. The material was peripheral blood, obtained in the first trimester of pregnancy. Receptors were obtained from a female donor in good health, enrolled as a control in a pregnancy study. The CDR3 runs from the conserved cysteine through the conserved F or W. A D gene is named only where the DNA matches it firmly. Where a row states a size, it is once, few, many or the class of an expanded clone; other rows omit it.

clone_size	j_call	d_call	v_call	cdr3_nt	cdr3_aa
NA	TRBJ2-5	NA	TRBV9	TGTGCCAGCAGCGTAGAGAGGGGGAGCCAAGAGACCCAGTACTTC	CASSVERGSQETQYF
NA	TRBJ2-1	NA	TRBV4-2	TGTGCCAGCAGCCAAGACGAGCTAGCTGAAAACTCCTACAATGAGCAGTTCTTC	CASSQDELAENSYNEQFF
NA	TRBJ1-2	NA	TRBV30	TGTGCCTGGAGTCCCGATGCGTTCTATGGCTACACCTTC	CAWSPDAFYGYTF
NA	TRBJ2-7	TRBD1	TRBV29-1	TGCAGCGTTACCGACAGGGGGAGCTCCTACGAGCAGTACTTC	CSVTDRGSSYEQYF
NA	TRBJ1-1	TRBD1	TRBV6-1	TGTGCCAGCAGTGGGGGACAGTGGGTTGGTAACACTGAAGCTTTCTTT	CASSGGQWVGNTEAFF
once	TRBJ2-3	TRBD2	TRBV4-1	TGCGCCAGCAGCCAAGATAGAGGGACTAGCGGGGGAACTAATACGCAGTATTTT	CASSQDRGTSGGTNTQYF
once	TRBJ1-4	NA	TRBV4-1	TGCGCCAGCAGCCAAGATCGGGGAACTAATGAAAAACTGTTTTTT	CASSQDRGTNEKLFF
NA	TRBJ2-7	NA	TRBV5-1	TGCGCCAGCAGTTCCGAGAGCTCCTACGAGCAGTACTTC	CASSSESSYEQYF
NA	TRBJ2-2	TRBD1	TRBV19	TGTGCCAGTAGTACCCGGACAGGGGAAACCGGGGAGCTGTTTTTT	CASSTRTGETGELFF
NA	TRBJ1-4	TRBD1	TRBV6-5	TGTGCCAGCAGACGGACAGGGTTTGAAGAAAAACTGTTTTTT	CASRRTGFEEKLFF
NA	TRBJ1-2	NA	TRBV2	TGTGCCAGCAGTGATGGCACCAACTATGGCTACACCTTC	CASSDGTNYGYTF
NA	TRBJ2-7	NA	TRBV25-1	TGTGCCAGCAGTGCTGCCTACGAGCAGTACTTC	CASSAAYEQYF
NA	TRBJ1-4	TRBD1	TRBV10-3	TGTGCCACCAGTGAGTCGGGGGACAGAGAAAAACTGTTTTTT	CATSESGDREKLFF
NA	TRBJ1-2	NA	TRBV7-9	TGTGCCAGCAGCTTGGGGGCTGAGTATGGCTACACCTTC	CASSLGAEYGYTF
NA	TRBJ1-2	NA	TRBV9	TGTGCCAGCGGCCGCGAGGCCCCCTATGGCTACACCTTC	CASGREAPYGYTF
once	TRBJ2-7	NA	TRBV11-2	TGTGCCAGCAGCTCGGTCGACGAGCAGTACTTC	CASSSVDEQYF